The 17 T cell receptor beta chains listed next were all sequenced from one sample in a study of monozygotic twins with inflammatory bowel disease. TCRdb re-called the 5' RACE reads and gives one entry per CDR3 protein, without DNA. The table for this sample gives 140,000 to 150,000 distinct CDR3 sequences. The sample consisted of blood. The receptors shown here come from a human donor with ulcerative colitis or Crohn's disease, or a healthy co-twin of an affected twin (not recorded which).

The CDR3 is CSATTGGVSKTQYF. V gene TRBV20-1 combines with J gene TRBJ2-5; as DNA is missing, the TRBD1 call by TCRdb cannot be tested. The germline gives CDR1 DFQATT, CDR2 SNEGSKA (reference sequence). This CDR3 spans 14 amino acids.

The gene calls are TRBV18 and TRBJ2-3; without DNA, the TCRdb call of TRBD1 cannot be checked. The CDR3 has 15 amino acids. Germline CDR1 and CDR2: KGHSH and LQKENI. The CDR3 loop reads CASSPGVAPNREQYF.

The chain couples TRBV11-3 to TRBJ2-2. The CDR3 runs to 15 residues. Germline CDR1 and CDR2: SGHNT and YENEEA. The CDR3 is CASSHRTSNTGELFF.

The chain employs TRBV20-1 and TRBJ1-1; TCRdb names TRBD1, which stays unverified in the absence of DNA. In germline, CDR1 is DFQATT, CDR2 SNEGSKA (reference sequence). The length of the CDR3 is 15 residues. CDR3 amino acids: CSATKRSGGWTEAFF.

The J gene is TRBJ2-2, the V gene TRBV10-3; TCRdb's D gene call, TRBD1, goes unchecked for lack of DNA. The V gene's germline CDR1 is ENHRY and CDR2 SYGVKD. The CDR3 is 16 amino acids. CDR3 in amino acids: CAISEPAGTKAGELFF.

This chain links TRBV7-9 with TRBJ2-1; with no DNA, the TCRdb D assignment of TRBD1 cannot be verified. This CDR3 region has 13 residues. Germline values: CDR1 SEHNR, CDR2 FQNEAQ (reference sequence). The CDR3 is CASSGTQGSEQFF.

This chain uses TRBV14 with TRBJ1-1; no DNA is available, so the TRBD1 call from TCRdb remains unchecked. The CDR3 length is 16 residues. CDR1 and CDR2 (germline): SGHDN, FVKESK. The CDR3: CASSPLRDRLNTEAFF.

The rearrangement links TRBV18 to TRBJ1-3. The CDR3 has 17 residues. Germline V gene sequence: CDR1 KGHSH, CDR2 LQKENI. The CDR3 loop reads CASSPPGTRWAGNTIYF.

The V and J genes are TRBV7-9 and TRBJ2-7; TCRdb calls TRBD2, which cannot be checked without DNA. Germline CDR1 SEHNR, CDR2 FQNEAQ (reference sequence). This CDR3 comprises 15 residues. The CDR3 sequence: CASSFLERGFYEQYF.

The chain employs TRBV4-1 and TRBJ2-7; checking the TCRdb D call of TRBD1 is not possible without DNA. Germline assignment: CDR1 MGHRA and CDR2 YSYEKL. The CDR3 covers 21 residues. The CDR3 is CASSQGGGLQGTEAPSYEQYF.

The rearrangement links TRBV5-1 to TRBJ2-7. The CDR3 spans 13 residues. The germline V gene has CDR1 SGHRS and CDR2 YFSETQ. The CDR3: CASSLVLAGEQYF.

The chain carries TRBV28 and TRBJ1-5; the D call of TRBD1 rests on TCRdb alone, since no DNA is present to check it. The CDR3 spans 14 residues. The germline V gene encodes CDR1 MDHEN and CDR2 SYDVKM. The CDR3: CASSWQGGNQPQHF.

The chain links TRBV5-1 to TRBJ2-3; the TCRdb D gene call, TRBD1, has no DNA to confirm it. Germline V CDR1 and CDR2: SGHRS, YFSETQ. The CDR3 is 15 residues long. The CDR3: CASSLEGGSTDTQYF.

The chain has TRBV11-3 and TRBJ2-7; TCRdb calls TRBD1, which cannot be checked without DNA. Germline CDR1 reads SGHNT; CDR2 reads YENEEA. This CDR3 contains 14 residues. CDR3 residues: CASSPGQAPYEQYF.

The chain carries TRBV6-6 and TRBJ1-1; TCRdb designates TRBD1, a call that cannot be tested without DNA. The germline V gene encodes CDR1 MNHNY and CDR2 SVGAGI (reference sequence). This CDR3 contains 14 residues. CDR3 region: CASSFRDIDTEAFF.

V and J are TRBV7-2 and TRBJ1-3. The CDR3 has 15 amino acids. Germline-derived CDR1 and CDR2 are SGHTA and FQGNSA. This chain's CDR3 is CASSPGGVSGNTIYF.

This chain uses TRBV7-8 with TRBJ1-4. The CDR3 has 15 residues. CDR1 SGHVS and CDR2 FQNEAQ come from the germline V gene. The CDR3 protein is CASSLDVGLQEKLFF.